The clone carrying this T cell receptor beta chain was detected only a few times. Its antigen is still unknown. This entry belongs to a study of T cell repertoires in cytomegalovirus infection. Study-wide findings and caveats: Summed frequency of shared TCR beta families picked out CMV carriers who also had the relevant HLA.

The V gene lost 7 bases and the J gene lost 4 bases, with 14 bases spanning the gap. Germline CDR1 and CDR2: MDHEN and SYDVKM. The CDR3 is made up of 14 amino acids. A single record per CDR3 protein comes from TCRdb applying MiXCR to the reads. Of around 340,000 distinct CDR3 sequences in the sample, about 29% are singletons; the top ten hold around 20%. The sequence was collected from a human donor in good health (CMV status not recorded). Some clones in this sample may be carry-over from other donors' samples. The V gene is TRBV28, the J gene TRBJ1-5; the D is unclear. Specimen: cultured PBMCs, collected from culture after CMV antigen stimulation. DNA for the CDR3: TGTGCCAGCACCCGGGGTCGAGGGAATCAGCCCCAGCATTTT. This gives the protein CASTRGRGNQPQHF.